The clone carrying this TCR beta chain was seen just once. CDR3 length: 14 residues. V dropped 4 bases and J dropped 8; count of bases not matched to a gene: 2. The germline CDR1 and CDR2 sequences are LGHNA and YNFKEQ. This sample was included in a study of T cell changes during pregnancy in multiple sclerosis. Clones were sequenced by immunoSEQ multiplex PCR, and TCRdb holds only the in-frame ones, with some missing. Here the sample spans around 60,000 clones, roughly nine tenths being singletons. V is TRBV4-2 and J is TRBJ1-4, with TRBD1 identical over 12 bases. The sequencing here drew on CD4+ T cells from peripheral blood mononuclear cells, taken after pregnancy. This clonotype originated in a female donor in good health, enrolled as a control in a pregnancy study. The CDR3 here is CASSPGTGGEKLFF. CDR3 sequence (DNA): TGTGCCAGCAGCCCAGGGACAGGGGGCGAAAAACTGTTTTTT.